The entry that follows covers one T cell receptor (beta chain) sequence. This entry belongs to a study of control samples from healthy donors and cancer patients. The CDR3 covers 13 residues. V was pared by 6 bases and J by 7 bases, with 15 bases between. The repertoire was sequenced with immunoSEQ multiplex PCR; TCRdb's copy has only in-frame clones and lacks some. The sample lists 80,000 to 100,000 clones, around nine tenths seen once, with around 3% in the top ten. This sequence joins TRBV12-3 or TRBV12-4 and TRBJ2-5; weak D call: TRBD1 (5 bases). Sequenced material: blood. The clonotype was recovered from a human donor in good health. The donor label of this sample is uncertain. CDR3 in DNA: TGTGCCAGCAGATTTAACCCCACAGGGACCCAGTACTTC. Translating it yields CASRFNPTGTQYF.